The TCR beta chain described here comes from a study of T-cell reconstitution after alpha-beta-depleted transplantation in children. With 4 bases removed from V and 3 bases from J, the gap between germline ends came to 13 bases. CDR3 size: 14 residues. CDR1 and CDR2 (germline): SEHNR, FQNEAQ (reference sequence). The TCRbeta library was prepared with unique molecular identifiers. MiXCR was run by TCRdb on the PCR reads, yielding one entry per CDR3 protein. The sample lists some 390,000 distinct CDR3 sequences, roughly 21% occurring once. This specimen was PBMCs from the stem cell graft donor, taken from the stem cell graft. This TCR came from a human donor who donated a stem cell graft to a child with acute myeloid leukemia. The chain carries TRBV7-9 and TRBJ2-7, with D perhaps matching TRBD1 (6 bases). The CDR3 loop is CASSSDRRRYEQYF. CDR3 DNA sequence: TGTGCCAGCAGCTCGGACAGACGCCGCTACGAGCAGTACTTC.